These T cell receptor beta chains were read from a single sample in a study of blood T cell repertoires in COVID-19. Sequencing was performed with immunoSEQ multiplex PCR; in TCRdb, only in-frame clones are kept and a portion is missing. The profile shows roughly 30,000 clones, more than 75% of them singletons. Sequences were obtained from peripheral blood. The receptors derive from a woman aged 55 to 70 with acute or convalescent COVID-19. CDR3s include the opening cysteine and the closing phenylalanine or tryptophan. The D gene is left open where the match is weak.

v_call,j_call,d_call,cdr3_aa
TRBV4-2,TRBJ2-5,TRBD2,CASSQKIGGGPQETQYF
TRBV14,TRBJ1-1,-,CASSFGGTTEAFF
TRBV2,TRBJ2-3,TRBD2,CASSGLAGATDTQYF
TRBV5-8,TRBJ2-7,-,CASSLFQKEQYF
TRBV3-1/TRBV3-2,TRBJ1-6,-,CASSLGDSPLHF
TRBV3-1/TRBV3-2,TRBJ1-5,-,CASSQAGNNQPQHF
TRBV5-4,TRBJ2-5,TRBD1,CASSLQGAGEETQYF
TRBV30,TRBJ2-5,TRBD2,CAWEWGGGETQYF
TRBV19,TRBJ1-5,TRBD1,CASGGGGNQPQHF
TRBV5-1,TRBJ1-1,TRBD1,CASSWTGSGTEAFF
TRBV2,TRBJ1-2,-,CASSDEGLTFENGYTF
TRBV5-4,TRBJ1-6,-,CASQTEPTNSPLHF
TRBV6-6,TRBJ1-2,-,CASSYSLGAGYGYTF
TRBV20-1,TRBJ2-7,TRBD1,CSASPGTGQGSYEQYF
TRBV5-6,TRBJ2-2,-,CASSGTRTANTGELFF
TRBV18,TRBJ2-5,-,CASSPRSQETQYF
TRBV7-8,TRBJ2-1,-,CATQAPPHNEQFF
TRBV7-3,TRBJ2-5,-,CASSLGPAQETQYF
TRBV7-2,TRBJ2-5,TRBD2,CASSPWASGGRGETQYF
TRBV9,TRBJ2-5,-,CASSPGTKQETQYF
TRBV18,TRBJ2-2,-,CASSRGTHTTGELFF
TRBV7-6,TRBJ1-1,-,CASSLAVGEAFF
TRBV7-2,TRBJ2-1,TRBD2,CASSSGLPGHEQFF
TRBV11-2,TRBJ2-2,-,CASSPDPGHVTGELFF
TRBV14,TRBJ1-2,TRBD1,CASSRDRVGYGYTF
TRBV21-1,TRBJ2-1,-,CASSKPCGGHSSSSYNEQFF
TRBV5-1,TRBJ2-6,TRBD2,CASSSIAGGLAGANVLTF
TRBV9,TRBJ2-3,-,CASSVPGDPTDTQYF
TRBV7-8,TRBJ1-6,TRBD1,CASSLGQGANNSPLHF
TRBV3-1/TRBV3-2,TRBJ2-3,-,CASSQALPDTQYF
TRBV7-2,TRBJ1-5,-,CASSRDTSNQPQHF
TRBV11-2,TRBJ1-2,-,CASSPDRTNYGYTF
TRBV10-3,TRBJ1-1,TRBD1,CAISGARGSMGSEAFF
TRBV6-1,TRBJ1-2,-,CASSEAEGPAYGYTF
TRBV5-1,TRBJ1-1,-,CASTLGGNTEAFF
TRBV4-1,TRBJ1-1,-,CASSQEGWRAGAFF
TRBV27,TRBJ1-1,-,CASSLGRGTEAFF
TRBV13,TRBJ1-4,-,CASSPHRTTNEKLFF
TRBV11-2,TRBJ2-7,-,CASSLQPGEQYF
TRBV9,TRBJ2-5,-,CASTKGWTEETQYF
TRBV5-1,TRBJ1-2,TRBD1,CASSVGGDYGYTF
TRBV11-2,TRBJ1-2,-,CASSLTIPVSNYGYTF
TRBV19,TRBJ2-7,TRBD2,CASSMAGENDEQYF
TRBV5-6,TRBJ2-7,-,CASSLGQGVQYF
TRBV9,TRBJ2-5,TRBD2,CASGLGETQYF
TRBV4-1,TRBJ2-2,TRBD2,CASSRYSGGIDTGELFF
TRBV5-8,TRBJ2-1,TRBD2,CASSLGAGGASDEQFF
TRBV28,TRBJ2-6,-,CASTISDSGANVLTF
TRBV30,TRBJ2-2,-,CAWSKVLPGGELFF
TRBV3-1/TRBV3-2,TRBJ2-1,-,CASSQDYSEQFF
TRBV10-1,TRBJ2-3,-,CASSEGANTDTQYF
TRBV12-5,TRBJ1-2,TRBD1,CASGPGQGAGYTF
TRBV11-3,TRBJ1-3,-,CASSLTYWGAGGRNTIYF
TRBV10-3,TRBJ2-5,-,CAISESQQGGETQYF
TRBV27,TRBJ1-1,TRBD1,CASSLSGTGGASREAFF
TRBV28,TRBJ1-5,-,CASSLSGGQRPQHF
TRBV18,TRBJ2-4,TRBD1,CASSPSGTAINIQYF
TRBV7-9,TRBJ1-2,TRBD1,CASTPSGDRDGYTF
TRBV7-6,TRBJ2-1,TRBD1,CASSRTGYNEQFF